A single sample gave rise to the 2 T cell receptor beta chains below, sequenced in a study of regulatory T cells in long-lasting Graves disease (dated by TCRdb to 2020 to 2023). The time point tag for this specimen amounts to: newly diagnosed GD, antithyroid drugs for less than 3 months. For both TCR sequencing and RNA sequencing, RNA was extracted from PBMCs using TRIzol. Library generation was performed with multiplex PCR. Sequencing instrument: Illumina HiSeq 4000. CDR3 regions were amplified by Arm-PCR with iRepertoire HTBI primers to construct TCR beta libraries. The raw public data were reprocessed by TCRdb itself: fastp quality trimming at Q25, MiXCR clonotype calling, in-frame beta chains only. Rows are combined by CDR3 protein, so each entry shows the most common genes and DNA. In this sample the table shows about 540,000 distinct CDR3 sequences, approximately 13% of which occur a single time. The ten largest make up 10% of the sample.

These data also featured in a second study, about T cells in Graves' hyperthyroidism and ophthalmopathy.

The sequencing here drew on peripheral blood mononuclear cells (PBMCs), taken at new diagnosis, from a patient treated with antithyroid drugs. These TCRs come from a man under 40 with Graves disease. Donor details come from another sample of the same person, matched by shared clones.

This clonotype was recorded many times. The CDR3 region is CASSLMGGHNTGELFF. Here the CDR3 DNA reads TGTGCCAGCAGCTTAATGGGGGGACACAACACCGGGGAGCTGTTTTTT. The genes are TRBV7-9 and TRBJ2-2, with D perhaps matching TRBD1 or TRBD2 (6 bases each). The CDR3 length is 16 residues. The ends were cut back, 2 bases at V and 2 bases at J, with 12 bases in the middle. Looked up from germline, CDR1 is SEHNR and CDR2 is FQNEAQ (reference sequence).

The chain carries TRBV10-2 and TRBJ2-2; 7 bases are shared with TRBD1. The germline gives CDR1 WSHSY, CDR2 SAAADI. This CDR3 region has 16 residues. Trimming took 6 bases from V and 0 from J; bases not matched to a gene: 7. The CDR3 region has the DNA TGCGCCAGCAGGAGGGGGCAGGGGCCGAACACCGGGGAGCTGTTTTTT. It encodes CASRRGQGPNTGELFF.